The 5 T cell receptor beta chains given below trace back to one sample, sequenced in a study of metastatic and nonmetastatic thyroid tumors. Patients underwent thyroid surgery, and none had received any treatment before it. From the PCR reads, TCRdb re-called clones with MiXCR. Here the sample spans tens of thousands of clones, about 20% being singletons. Source material: adjacent normal tissue. These receptors were collected from a female donor with papillary thyroid cancer or a benign thyroid nodule (not recorded which). Some clones in this sample may be carry-over from other donors' samples.

This clone was counted at least ten times. V and J are TRBV20-1 and TRBJ1-2; D perhaps matches TRBD1 (6 bases). CDR3 length: 10 amino acids. V dropped 3 bases and J dropped 13 bases, with 12 bases sitting between them. Germline CDR1 reads DFQATT; CDR2 reads SNEGSKA (reference sequence). CDR3 in DNA: TGCAGTGCTAGTCACAGGGAAGTCACCTTC. Its translation: CSASHREVTF.

About this clone: Compared with germline, one end of the junction differs, possibly owing to a read error. This rearrangement joins TRBV28 to TRBJ1-5, with unresolved D. CDR1 is MDHEN, CDR2 SYDVKM, per germline. CDR3 size: 13 residues. Here the CDR3 reads CASSDLLREPQNF. The CDR3 DNA follows: TGTGCCAGCAGTGATCTACTAAGGGAGCCCCAGAATTTT.

In its sample, this clone was seen once. CDR3 protein: CSPQGGEQYF. CDR3 DNA: TGCAGCCCCCAGGGGGGGGAGCAGTACTTC. This sequence joins TRBV20-1 and TRBJ2-7, with D perhaps given as TRBD1 or TRBD2 (7 bases each). This CDR3 spans 10 amino acids. Germline assignment: CDR1 DFQATT and CDR2 SNEGSKA (reference sequence).

This clone ranks as medium-sized. V is TRBV10-3 and J is TRBJ1-1; TRBD1 aligns across 8 bases. The V gene's germline CDR1 is ENHRY and CDR2 SYGVKD. V lost 2 bases, J lost 4 bases, and 6 bases stayed unmatched. The CDR3 spans 15 residues. CDR3 loop: CAISETRGLSTEAFF. The CDR3 bases are TGTGCCATCAGTGAGACCAGGGGGCTAAGCACTGAAGCTTTCTTT.

Concerning this clone itself: The junction shows a germline mismatch at one end, possibly a read error. The gene calls are TRBV5-6 and TRBJ1-1; the match to TRBD1 covers 8 bases. Germline-derived CDR1 and CDR2 are SGHDT and YYEEEE. This CDR3 spans 15 amino acids. CDR3 DNA: TGTGCCAGTACGGGACAGGACCCCACCAGAACTGAAGCTTCCTTT. Translated: CASTGQDPTRTEASF.